This T cell receptor (beta chain) emerged from a study of tumor-infiltrating lymphocytes in primary liver carcinoma. This CDR3 is 15 amino acids long. The V and J ends lost 1 base and 17 bases respectively, with 23 bases between them. Germline values: CDR1 SGHDN, CDR2 FVKESK. Starting from approximately 0.45 ug of total RNA, TCR beta cDNA was produced with a primer in the constant region. Libraries covering TCR beta were generated through three nested multiplex PCR rounds (using a slightly modified ARM-PCR). For approximately 10 cycles apiece, the opening two PCR rounds ran with TRBV1-TRBV30 forward primers and a C-beta reverse primer. In TCRdb, the multiplex PCR reads were re-called with MiXCR into one record per CDR3 protein. The data contain 100,000 or so distinct CDR3 sequences, about four fifths of them singletons. Co-extracting RNA and DNA was done with 20-30 mg of unsorted bulk tissue as input.

This receptor was identified in a man between 40 and 49 years old with primary liver carcinoma and hepatitis B virus infection. The rearrangement links TRBV14 to TRBJ2-2; the D call may be TRBD1 or TRBD2 (6 bases each). Source material: liver tumor tissue from sampling region 3. Subset in this sample: tumor region T3, left-lateral pole. The CDR3 nucleotides read TGTGCCAGCAGCCAAGTCTACAGGGCGGGCGGGGAGCACTTTTTT. It specifies CASSQVYRAGGEHFF.